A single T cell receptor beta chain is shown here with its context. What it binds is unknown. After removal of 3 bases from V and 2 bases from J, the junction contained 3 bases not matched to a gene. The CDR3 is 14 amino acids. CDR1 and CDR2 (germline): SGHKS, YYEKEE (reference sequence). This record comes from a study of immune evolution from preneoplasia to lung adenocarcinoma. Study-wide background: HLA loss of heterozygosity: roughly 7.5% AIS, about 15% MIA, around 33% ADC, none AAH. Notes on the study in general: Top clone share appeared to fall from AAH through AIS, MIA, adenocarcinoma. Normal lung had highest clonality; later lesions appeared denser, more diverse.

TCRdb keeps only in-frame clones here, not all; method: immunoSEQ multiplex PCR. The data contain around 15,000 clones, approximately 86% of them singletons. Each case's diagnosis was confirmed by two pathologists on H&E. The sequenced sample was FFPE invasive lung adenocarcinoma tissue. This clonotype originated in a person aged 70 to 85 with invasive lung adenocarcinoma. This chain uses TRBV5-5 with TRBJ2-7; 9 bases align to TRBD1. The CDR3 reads CASSSGTGTYEQYF. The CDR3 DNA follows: TGTGCCAGCAGCTCCGGGACAGGGACCTACGAGCAGTACTTC.